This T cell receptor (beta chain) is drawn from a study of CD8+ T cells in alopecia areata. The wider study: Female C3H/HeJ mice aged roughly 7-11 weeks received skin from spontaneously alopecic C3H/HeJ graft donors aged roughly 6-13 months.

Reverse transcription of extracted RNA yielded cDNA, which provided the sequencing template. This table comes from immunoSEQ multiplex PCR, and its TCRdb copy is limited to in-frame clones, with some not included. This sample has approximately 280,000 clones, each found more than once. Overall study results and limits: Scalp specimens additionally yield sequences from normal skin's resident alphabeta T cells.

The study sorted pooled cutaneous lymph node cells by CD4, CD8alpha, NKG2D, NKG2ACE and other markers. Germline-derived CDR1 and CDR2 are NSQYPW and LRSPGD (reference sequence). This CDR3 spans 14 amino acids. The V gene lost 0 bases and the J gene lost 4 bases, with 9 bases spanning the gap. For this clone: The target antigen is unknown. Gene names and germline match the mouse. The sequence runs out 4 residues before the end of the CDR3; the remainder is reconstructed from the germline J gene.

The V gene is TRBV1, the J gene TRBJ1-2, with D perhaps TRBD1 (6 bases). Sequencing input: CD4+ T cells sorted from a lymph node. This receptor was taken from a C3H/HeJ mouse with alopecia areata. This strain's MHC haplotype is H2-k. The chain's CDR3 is CTCSADLRGSDYTF. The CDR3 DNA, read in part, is TGCACCTGCAGTGCAGATCTCAGGGGCTCC. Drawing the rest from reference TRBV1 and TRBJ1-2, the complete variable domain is VTLLEQNPRWRLVPRGQAVNLRCILKNSQYPWMSWYQQDLQKQLQWLFTLRSPGDKEVKSLPGADYLATRVTDTELRLQVANMSQGRTLYCTCSADLRGSDYTFGSGTRLLVI.